This T cell receptor beta chain was recorded in a study of T cell responses to AZD1222 COVID-19 vaccine. Second doses were pooled across both intervals (about 4 or about 12 weeks). Profiling relied on immunoSEQ multiplex PCR, and the TCRdb table lists in-frame clones only, not all of them. The data contain under 200,000 clones, about 83% of them seen just once; the ten biggest clones take up over 1%. V lost 4 bases to trimming and J lost 4 bases; unmatched junction nucleotides: 9. The CDR3 totals 16 residues. Germline CDR1 and CDR2: KGHSH and LQKENI. Sequencing used peripheral blood, obtained 28 days after the second AZD1222 dose. The chain uses TRBV18 and TRBJ1-4; TRBD1 matches at 7 bases. The origin of this receptor is an adult who received the AZD1222 COVID-19 vaccine. The CDR3 nucleotides are TGTGCCAGCTCACGTGACAGGGACTTCAGTAATGAAAAACTGTTTTTT. Translation gives CASSRDRDFSNEKLFF.